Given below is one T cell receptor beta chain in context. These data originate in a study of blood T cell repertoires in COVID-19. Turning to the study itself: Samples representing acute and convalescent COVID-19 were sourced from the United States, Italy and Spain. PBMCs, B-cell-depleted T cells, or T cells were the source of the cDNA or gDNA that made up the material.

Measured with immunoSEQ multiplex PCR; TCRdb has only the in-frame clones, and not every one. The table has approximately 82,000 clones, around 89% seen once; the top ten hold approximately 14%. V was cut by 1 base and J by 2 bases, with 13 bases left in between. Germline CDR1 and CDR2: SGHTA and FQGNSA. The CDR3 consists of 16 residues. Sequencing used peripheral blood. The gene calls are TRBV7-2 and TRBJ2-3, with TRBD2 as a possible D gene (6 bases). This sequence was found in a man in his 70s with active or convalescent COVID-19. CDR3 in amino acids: CASSLVAAYYTDTQYF. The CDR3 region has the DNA TGTGCCAGCAGCTTAGTAGCGGCCTATTACACAGATACGCAGTATTTT. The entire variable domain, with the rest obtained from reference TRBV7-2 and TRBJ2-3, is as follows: GAGVSQSPSNKVTEKGKDVELRCDPISGHTALYWYRQSLGQGLEFLIYFQGNSAPDKSGLPSDRFSAERTGGSVSTLTIQRTQQEDSAVYLCASSLVAAYYTDTQYFGPGTRLTVL.